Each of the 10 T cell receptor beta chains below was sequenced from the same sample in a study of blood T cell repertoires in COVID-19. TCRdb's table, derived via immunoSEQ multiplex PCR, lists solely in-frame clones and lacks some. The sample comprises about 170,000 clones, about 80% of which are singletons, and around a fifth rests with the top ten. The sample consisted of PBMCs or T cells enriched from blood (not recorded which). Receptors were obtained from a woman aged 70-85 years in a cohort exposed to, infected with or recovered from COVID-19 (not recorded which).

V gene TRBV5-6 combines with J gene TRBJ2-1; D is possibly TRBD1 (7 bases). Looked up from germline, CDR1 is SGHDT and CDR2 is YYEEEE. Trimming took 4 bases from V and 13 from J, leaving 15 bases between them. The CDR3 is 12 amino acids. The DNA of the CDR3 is TGTGCCAGCAGCGTTGTCCAGGGGGGCCAGTTCTTC. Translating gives CASSVVQGGQFF.

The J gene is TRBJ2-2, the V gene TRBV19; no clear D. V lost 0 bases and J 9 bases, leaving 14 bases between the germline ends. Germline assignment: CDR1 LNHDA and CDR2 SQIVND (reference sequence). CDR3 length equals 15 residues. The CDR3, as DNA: TGTGCCAGTAGTATAGATAGATCAAGTTTCCGGGAGCTGTTTTTT. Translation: CASSIDRSSFRELFF.

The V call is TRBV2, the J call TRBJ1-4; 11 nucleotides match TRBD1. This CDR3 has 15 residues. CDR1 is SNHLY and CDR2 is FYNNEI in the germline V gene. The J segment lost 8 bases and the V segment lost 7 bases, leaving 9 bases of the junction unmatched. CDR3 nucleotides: TGTGCCAGCACGCCCAGGACAGGGGGCAGCGAAAAACTGTTTTTT. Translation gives CASTPRTGGSEKLFF.

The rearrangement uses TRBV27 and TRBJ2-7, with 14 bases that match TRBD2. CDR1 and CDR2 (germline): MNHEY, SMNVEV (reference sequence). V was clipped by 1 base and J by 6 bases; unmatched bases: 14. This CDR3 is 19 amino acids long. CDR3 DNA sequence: TGTGCCAGCAGTTTATTGAGACCGGGACTAGCGGGAGCGGGTGGCGAGCAGTACTTC. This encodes CASSLLRPGLAGAGGEQYF.

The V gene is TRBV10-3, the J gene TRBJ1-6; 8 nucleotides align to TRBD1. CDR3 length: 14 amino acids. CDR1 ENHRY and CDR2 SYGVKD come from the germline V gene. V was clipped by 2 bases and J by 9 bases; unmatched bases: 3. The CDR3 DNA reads TGTGCCATCAGTGAGGGACAGGGAGTTTCACCCCTCCACTTT. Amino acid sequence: CAISEGQGVSPLHF.

The DNA for the CDR3 is TGTGCCAGCAGCGTAATAAACACCGGGGAGCTGTTTTTT. It translates to CASSVINTGELFF. The chain combines TRBV9 with TRBJ2-2; no clear D. V lost 1 base and J 2 bases, leaving 3 bases between the germline ends. CDR3 size: 13 residues. Germline V gene data show CDR1 as SGDLS and CDR2 as YYNGEE.

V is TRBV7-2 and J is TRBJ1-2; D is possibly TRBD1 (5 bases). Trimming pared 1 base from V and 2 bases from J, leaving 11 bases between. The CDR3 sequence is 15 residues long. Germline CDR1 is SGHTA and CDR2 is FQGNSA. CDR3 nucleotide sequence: TGTGCCAGCAGCTTAGAACCGGGGGGGAACTATGGCTACACCTTC. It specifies CASSLEPGGNYGYTF.

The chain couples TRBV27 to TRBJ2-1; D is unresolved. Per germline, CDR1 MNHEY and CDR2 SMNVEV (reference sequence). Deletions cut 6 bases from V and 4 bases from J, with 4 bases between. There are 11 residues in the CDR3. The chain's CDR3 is CASRQYNEQFF. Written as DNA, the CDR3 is TGTGCCAGCAGGCAGTACAATGAGCAGTTCTTC.

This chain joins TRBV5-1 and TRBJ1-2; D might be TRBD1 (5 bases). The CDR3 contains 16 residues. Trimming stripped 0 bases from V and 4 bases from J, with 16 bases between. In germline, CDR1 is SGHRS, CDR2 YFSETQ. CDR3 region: CASSLVWGLGFYGYTF. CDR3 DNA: TGCGCCAGCAGCTTGGTCTGGGGACTGGGCTTCTATGGCTACACCTTC.

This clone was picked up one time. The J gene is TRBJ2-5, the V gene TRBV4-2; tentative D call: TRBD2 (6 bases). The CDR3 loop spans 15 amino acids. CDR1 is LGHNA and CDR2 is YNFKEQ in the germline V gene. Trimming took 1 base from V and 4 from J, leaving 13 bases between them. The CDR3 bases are TGTGCCAGCAGCCAAGGTACAGCGGGCCTAGAGACCCAGTACTTC. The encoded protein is CASSQGTAGLETQYF.